This T cell receptor beta chain was sequenced during a study of response to subunit inactivated influenza vaccine. This CDR3 contains 17 residues. CDR1 is SGHRS and CDR2 is YFSETQ in the germline V gene. Trimming cost V 1 base and J 0 bases, with 15 bases left between them. TCRdb reprocessed the RT-PCR reads with MiXCR, giving one entry per CDR3 protein. The sample includes about 540,000 distinct CDR3 sequences, roughly 25% of them seen just once. This clonotype was counted between two and nine times. The sample also formed part of further work on T cells expressing NK-cell markers. From that paper: Scientists made TCR beta cDNA using 5'RACE template switching with UMIs. It was sorted CD3+CD56+NKG2C+, CD3+CD56+NKG2C- and CD3+CD56-NKG2C+ T cells that supplied the TCR beta repertoires. One of the eight sequenced donors was seronegative, whereas the other seven were HCMV-seropositive. For six donors, the dominant NKG2C+ clonotypes made up roughly 1.0-8% of their CD8+ T cells.

The specimen was CD4+ T cells sorted from PBMCs, collected 11 to 12 days after vaccination. The chain is built from TRBV5-1 and TRBJ2-3, with D possibly being TRBD2 (6 bases). The receptor's source is a man aged 50-60 years who received an inactivated influenza vaccine. This chain's CDR3 is CASSLRGSGTSTDTQYF. The DNA of the CDR3 is TGCGCCAGCAGCTTGAGGGGTAGCGGAACTAGCACAGATACGCAGTATTTT.